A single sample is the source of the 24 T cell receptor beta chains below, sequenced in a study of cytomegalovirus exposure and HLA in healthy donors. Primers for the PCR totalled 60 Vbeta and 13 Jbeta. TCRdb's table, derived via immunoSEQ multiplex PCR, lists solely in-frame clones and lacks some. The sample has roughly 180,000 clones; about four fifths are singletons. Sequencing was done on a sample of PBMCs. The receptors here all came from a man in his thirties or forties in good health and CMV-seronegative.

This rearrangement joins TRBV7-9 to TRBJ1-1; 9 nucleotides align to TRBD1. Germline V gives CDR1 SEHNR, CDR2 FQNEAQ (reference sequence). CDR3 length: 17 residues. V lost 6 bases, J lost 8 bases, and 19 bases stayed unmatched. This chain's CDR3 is CASSHARDREFPPEAFF. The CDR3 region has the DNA TGTGCCAGCAGTCACGCCCGGGACAGGGAGTTTCCCCCCGAAGCTTTCTTT. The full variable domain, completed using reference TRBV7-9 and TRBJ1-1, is DTGVSQNPRHKITKRGQNVTFRCDPISEHNRLYWYRQTLGQGPEFLTYFQNEAQLEKSRLLSDRFSAERPKGSFSTLEIQRTEQGDSAMYLCASSHARDREFPPEAFFGQGTRLTVV.

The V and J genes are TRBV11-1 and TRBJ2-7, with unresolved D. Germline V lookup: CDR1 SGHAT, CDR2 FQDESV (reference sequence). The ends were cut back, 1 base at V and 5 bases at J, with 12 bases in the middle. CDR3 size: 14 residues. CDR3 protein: CASSLEHQRDEQYF. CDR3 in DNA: TGTGCCAGCAGCTTAGAACACCAACGGGACGAGCAGTACTTC.

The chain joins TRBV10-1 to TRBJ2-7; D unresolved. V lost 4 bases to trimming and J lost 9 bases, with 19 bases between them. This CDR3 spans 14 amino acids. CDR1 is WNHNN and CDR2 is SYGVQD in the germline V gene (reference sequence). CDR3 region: CASSVAAPYTVQYF. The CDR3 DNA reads TGCGCCAGCAGTGTGGCGGCCCCATATACCGTGCAGTACTTC.

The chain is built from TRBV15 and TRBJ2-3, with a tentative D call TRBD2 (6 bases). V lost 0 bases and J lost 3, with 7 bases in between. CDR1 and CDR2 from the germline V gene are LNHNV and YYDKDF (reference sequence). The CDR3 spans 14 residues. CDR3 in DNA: TGTGCCACCAGCAGAGATGGGAGGACAGATACGCAGTATTTT. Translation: CATSRDGRTDTQYF.

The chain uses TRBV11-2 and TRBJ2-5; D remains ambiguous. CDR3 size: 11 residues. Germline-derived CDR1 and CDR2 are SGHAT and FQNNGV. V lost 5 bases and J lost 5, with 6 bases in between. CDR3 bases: TGTGCCAGCAGCGATGCGGAGACCCAGTACTTC. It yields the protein CASSDAETQYF.

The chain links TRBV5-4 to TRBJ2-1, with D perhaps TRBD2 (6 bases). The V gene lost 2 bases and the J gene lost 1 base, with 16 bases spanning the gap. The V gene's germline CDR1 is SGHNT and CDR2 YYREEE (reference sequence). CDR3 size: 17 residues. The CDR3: CASSFEGPRGSYNEQFF. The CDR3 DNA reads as TGTGCCAGCAGCTTTGAGGGACCCCGGGGGTCCTACAATGAGCAGTTCTTC. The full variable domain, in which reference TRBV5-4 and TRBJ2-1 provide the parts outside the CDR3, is ETGVTQSPTHLIKTRGQQVTLRCSSQSGHNTVSWYQQALGQGPQFIFQYYREEENGRGNFPPRFSGLQFPNYSSELNVNALELDDSALYLCASSFEGPRGSYNEQFFGPGTRLTVL.

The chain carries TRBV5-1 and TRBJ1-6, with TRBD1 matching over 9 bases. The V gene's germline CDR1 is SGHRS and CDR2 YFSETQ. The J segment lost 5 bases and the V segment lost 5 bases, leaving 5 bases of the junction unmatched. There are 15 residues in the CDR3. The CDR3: CASSDRTGDNSPLHF. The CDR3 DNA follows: TGCGCCAGCAGTGACAGGACAGGGGATAATTCACCCCTCCACTTT.

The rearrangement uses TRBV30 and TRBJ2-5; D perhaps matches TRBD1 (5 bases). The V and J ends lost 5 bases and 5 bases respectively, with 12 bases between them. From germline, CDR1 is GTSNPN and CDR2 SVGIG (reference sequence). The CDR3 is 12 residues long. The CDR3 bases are TGTGCCTGGTCCAGGGTGTCGGAGACCCAGTACTTC. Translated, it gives CAWSRVSETQYF.

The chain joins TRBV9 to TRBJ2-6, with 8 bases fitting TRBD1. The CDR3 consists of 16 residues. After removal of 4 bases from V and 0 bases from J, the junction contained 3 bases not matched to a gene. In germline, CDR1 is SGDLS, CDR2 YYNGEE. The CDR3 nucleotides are TGTGCCAGCAGCACCACAGGGGGCTCTGGGGCCAACGTCCTGACTTTC. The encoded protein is CASSTTGGSGANVLTF. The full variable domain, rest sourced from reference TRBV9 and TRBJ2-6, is DSGVTQTPKHLITATGQRVTLRCSPRSGDLSVYWYQQSLDQGLQFLIQYYNGEERAKGNILERFSAQQFPDLHSELNLSSLELGDSALYFCASSTTGGSGANVLTFGAGSRLTVL.

CDR3 amino acids: CASSLLVTGDNSPLHF. In DNA, the CDR3 is TGTGCCAGCAGCTTGCTAGTAACAGGGGATAATTCACCCCTCCACTTT. The chain couples TRBV5-6 to TRBJ1-6, with 7 bases fitting TRBD1. CDR3 length equals 16 residues. Trimming cost V 1 base and J 5 bases; bases outside gene matches: 6. CDR1 and CDR2 (germline): SGHDT, YYEEEE.

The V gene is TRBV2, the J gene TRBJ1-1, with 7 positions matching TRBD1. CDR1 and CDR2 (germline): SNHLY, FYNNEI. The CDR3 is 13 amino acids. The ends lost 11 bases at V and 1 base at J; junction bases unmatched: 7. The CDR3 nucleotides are TGTGCCGTACAACAGGGGAGGAACACTGAAGCTTTCTTT. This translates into CAVQQGRNTEAFF.

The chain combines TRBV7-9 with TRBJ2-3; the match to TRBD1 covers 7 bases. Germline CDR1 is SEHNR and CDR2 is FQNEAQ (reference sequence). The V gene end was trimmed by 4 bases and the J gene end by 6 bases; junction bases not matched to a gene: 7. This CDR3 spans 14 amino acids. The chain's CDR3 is CASSSTGFRDTQYF. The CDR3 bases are TGTGCCAGCAGCTCGACAGGGTTTAGGGATACGCAGTATTTT.

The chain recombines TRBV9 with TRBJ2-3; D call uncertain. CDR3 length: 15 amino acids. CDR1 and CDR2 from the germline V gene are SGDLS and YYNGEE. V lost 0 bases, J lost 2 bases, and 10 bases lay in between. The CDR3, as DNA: TGTGCCAGCAGCGTAGTATCTCAGTTCACAGATACGCAGTATTTT. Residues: CASSVVSQFTDTQYF.

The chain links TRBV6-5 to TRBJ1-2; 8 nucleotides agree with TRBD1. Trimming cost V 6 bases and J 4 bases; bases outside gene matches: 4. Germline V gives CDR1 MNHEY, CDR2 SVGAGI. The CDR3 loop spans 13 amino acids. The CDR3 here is CASRDTGGYGYTF. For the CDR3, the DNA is TGTGCCAGCAGGGATACAGGGGGCTATGGCTACACCTTC.

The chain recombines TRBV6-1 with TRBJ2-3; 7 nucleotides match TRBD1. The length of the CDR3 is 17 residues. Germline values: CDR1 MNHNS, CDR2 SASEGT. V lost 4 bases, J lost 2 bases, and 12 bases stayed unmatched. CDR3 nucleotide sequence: TGTGCCAGCAGTGGGACAAGGGACAGATTCTCCACAGATACGCAGTATTTT. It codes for CASSGTRDRFSTDTQYF.

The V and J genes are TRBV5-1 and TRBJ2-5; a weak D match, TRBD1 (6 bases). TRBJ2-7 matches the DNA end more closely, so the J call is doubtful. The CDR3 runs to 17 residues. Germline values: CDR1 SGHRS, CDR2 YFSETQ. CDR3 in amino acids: CASSLEPQGSSSYEQYF. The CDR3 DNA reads TGCGCCAGCAGCTTGGAACCCCAGGGGAGCAGCTCCTACGAGCAGTACTTC.

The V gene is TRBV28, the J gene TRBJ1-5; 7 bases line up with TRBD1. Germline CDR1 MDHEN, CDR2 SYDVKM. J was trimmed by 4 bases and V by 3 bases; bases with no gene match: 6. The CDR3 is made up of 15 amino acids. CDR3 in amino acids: CASSFRGGLNQPQHF. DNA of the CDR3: TGTGCCAGCAGTTTCAGAGGGGGCCTTAATCAGCCCCAGCATTTT.

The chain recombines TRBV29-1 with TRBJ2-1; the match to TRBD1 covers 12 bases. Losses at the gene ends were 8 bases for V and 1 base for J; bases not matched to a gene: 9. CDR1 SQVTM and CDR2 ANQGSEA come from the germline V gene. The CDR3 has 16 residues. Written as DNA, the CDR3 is TGCAGCTCTAAAGGGGGACAGGGGGCTTCCTACAATGAGCAGTTCTTC. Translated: CSSKGGQGASYNEQFF.

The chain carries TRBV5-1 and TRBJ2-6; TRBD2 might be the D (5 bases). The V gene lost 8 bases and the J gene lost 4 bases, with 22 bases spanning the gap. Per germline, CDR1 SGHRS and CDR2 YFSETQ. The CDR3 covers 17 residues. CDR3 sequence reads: CASISESPGRGANVLTF. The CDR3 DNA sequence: TGCGCCAGTATTAGCGAATCCCCCGGGCGAGGGGCCAACGTCCTGACTTTC. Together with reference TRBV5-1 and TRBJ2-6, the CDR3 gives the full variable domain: KAGVTQTPRYLIKTRGQQVTLSCSPISGHRSVSWYQQTPGQGLQFLFEYFSETQRNKGNFPGRFSGRQFSNSRSEMNVSTLELGDSALYLCASISESPGRGANVLTFGAGSRLTVL.

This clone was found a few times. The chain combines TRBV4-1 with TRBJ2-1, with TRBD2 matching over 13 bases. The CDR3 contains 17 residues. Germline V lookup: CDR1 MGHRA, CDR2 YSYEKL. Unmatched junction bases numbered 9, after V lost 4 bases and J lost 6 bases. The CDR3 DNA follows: TGCGCCAGCAGCCGGGCCGGACTAGCGGGAGCCGGCAATGAGCAGTTCTTC. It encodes CASSRAGLAGAGNEQFF.

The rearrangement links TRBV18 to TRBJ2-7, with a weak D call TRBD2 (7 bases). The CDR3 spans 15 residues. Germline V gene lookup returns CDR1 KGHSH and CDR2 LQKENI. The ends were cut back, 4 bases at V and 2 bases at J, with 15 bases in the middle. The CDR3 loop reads CASSLEGGDPYEQYF. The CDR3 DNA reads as TGTGCCAGCTCACTCGAGGGGGGGGACCCCTACGAGCAGTACTTC.

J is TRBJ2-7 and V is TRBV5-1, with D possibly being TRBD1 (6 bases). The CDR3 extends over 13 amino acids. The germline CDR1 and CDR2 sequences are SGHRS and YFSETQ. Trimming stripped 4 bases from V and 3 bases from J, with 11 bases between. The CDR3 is CASSLGQIYEQYF. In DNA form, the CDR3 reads TGCGCCAGCAGCCTAGGACAGATCTACGAGCAGTACTTC.

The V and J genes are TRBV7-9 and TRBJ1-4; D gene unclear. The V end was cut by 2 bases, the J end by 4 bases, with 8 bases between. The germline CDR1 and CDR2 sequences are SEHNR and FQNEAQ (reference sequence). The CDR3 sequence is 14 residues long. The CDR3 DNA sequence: TGTGCCAGCAGCTTACGGGAGCTTAATGAAAAACTGTTTTTT. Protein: CASSLRELNEKLFF.

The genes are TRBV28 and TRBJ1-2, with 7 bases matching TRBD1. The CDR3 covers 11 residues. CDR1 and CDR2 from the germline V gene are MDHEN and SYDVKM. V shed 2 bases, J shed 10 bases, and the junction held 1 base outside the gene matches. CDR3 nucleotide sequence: TGTGCCAGCAGTTTAGGGACAGACTACACCTTC. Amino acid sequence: CASSLGTDYTF.